This entry lists 28 T cell receptor beta chains sequenced from one sample in a study of patients and donors after allogeneic stem cell transplantation (dated by TCRdb to about 2020). Library construction relied on RT-PCR. The instrument was a NextSeq 550. TCRdb handled the public reads itself, with Q25 trimming in fastp and clone calling in MiXCR, and kept productive beta chains. Each entry is one CDR3 protein sequence, shown with its most common DNA and genes. The sample profile shows 70,000 to 95,000 distinct CDR3 sequences; around 5% of them were found once. Together, the top ten hold roughly 2.5% of the sample. The material sequenced was blood, either unsorted or a sorted T cell fraction (not recorded which). The receptors were gathered from a human donor who was either an allogeneic HSCT recipient or a stem cell or donor lymphocyte infusion donor (not recorded which). It is not recorded whose cells these are; they may come from a transplant donor.

Ten or more counts support this clonotype. The chain is built from TRBV2 and TRBJ2-7, with 7 bases identical to TRBD2. The CDR3 spans 15 residues. Germline CDR1 reads SNHLY; CDR2 reads FYNNEI. V gave up 3 bases and J gave up 2 bases; unmatched junction bases: 7. The CDR3 loop is CASSDSAGRAYEQYF. The DNA of the CDR3 is TGTGCCAGCAGTGATTCTGCGGGGAGGGCCTACGAGCAGTACTTC.

The sample holds many counts of this clonotype. The rearrangement joins TRBV6-1 to TRBJ1-6; a possible D gene is TRBD1 (6 bases). CDR1 and CDR2 (germline): MNHNS, SASEGT. The length of the CDR3 is 14 residues. The germline V and J ends were trimmed by 6 bases and 10 bases, with 16 bases remaining between them. DNA for the CDR3: TGTGCCAGCAGCCCAAGGGGGGCGAGGTCACCCCTCCACTTT. This sequence encodes CASSPRGARSPLHF.

This clonotype was detected many times. CDR3 sequence: CASSPISGQGLNGYTF. The CDR3 DNA is TGTGCCAGCAGCCCGATATCTGGACAGGGTCTAAATGGCTACACCTTC. The chain carries TRBV11-2 and TRBJ1-2; 8 bases line up with TRBD1. The CDR3 covers 16 residues. J gave up 6 bases and V 5 bases, and 14 bases lay outside the gene matches. Germline values: CDR1 SGHAT, CDR2 FQNNGV.

This clonotype was counted only a few times. A clone one base away is much larger, so this may be a read error. The chain links TRBV5-6 to TRBJ1-2; possibly TRBD1 for D (6 bases). Germline CDR1 reads SGHDT; CDR2 reads YYEEEE. V gave up 4 bases and J gave up 4 bases, with 8 bases separating them. This CDR3 is 12 amino acids long. CDR3 amino acids: CASSQDSYGYTF. As DNA, the CDR3 is TGTGCCAGCAGCCAGGACAGCTATGGCTACACCTTC.

This clonotype was detected a few times. This chain uses TRBV12-3 or TRBV12-4 with TRBJ1-1, with D uncertain. There are 13 residues in the CDR3. V gave up 2 bases and J gave up 2 bases, with 6 bases separating them. This CDR3 reads CASSLNPNTEAFF. Written as DNA, the CDR3 is TGTGCCAGCAGTTTAAACCCTAACACTGAAGCTTTCTTT.

This clonotype was seen ten or more times. The chain combines TRBV6-5 with TRBJ2-3; perhaps TRBD2 as D (5 bases). The CDR3 contains 11 residues. Germline lookup yields CDR1 MNHEY and CDR2 SVGAGI. Trimming took 6 bases from V and 8 from J, leaving 9 bases between them. The DNA of the CDR3 is TGTGCCAGCAGCCCCGAGGGTACGCAGTATTTT. This encodes CASSPEGTQYF.

This clonotype occurred many times. J is TRBJ2-3 and V is TRBV6-1; D perhaps matches TRBD2 (6 bases). Germline V gene data show CDR1 as MNHNS and CDR2 as SASEGT. The CDR3 consists of 15 residues. Trimming removed 9 bases from V and 2 bases from J, with 18 bases in between. In DNA, the CDR3 is TGTGCCAGACCCTCTGGGCGGGGCGACACAGATACGCAGTATTTT. Protein: CARPSGRGDTDTQYF.

This clonotype was seen many times. The chain has TRBV12-3 or TRBV12-4 and TRBJ2-2; 7 bases agree with TRBD2. The CDR3 extends over 17 amino acids. V trimming: 5 bases; J trimming: 6 bases; junction bases outside the gene matches: 15. CDR3 DNA sequence: TGTGCCAGCAGTCCAACGTGGGGACTGGGGGGGTCCGGGGAGCTGTTTTTT. Translating it yields CASSPTWGLGGSGELFF.

In this sample, this clonotype turned up a few times. The gene calls are TRBV7-2 and TRBJ1-1, with D possibly TRBD1 on 5 matching bases. From germline, CDR1 is SGHTA and CDR2 FQGNSA. The CDR3 has 16 residues. V was pared by 5 bases and J by 2 bases, with 18 bases between. As DNA, the CDR3 is TGTGCCAGCAGCCTAGGGGTGGGGCAGTCAAACACTGAAGCTTTCTTT. It yields the protein CASSLGVGQSNTEAFF.

The gene calls are TRBV4-1 and TRBJ1-3; maybe TRBD1 (5 bases). Germline lookup yields CDR1 MGHRA and CDR2 YSYEKL. V was shortened by 4 bases and J by 0 bases, with 13 bases between the two germline ends. The CDR3 sequence is 16 residues long. The CDR3 coding sequence is TGCGCCAGCAGCCCACGGGGCGGAATCTCTGGAAACACCATATATTTT. It codes for CASSPRGGISGNTIYF.

This clonotype was counted at least ten times. This sequence joins TRBV28 and TRBJ2-3, with 9 positions matching TRBD2. The junction had 9 bases not matched to a gene; V was cut back by 7 bases and J by 4 bases. Germline V gene sequence: CDR1 MDHEN, CDR2 SYDVKM. There are 15 residues in the CDR3. The CDR3 DNA reads TGTGCCAGCACCTACCCAGCGGGGGGCGCAGATACGCAGTATTTT. As protein: CASTYPAGGADTQYF.

This clonotype occurred many times. CDR3 nucleotides: TGCAGCGTTGAGGGGGGTATGATTCGGGAACGGAGCACAGATACGCAGTATTTT. This sequence encodes CSVEGGMIRERSTDTQYF. This chain uses TRBV29-1 with TRBJ2-3; TRBD2 is a possible D gene (6 bases). V lost 3 bases and J 0 bases, leaving 22 bases between the germline ends. Looked up from germline, CDR1 is SQVTM and CDR2 is ANQGSEA. The CDR3 covers 18 residues.

This clonotype was counted at least ten times. This chain connects TRBV5-1 to TRBJ2-5; perhaps TRBD2 as D (6 bases). The CDR3 contains 13 residues. V lost 7 bases, J lost 5 bases, and 15 bases lay in between. The germline V gene has CDR1 SGHRS and CDR2 YFSETQ. CDR3 coding DNA: TGCGCCAGCGGGGAGGTTGGAGGGGAGACCCAGTACTTC. Protein: CASGEVGGETQYF.

Ten or more counts support this clonotype. The rearrangement uses TRBV5-1 and TRBJ2-7; tentative D call: TRBD1 (6 bases). The CDR3 runs to 12 residues. CDR1 SGHRS and CDR2 YFSETQ come from the germline V gene. V was cut by 4 bases and J by 6 bases, with 11 bases left in between. The CDR3 region is CASSAQGSEQYF. The CDR3 coding sequence is TGCGCCAGCAGCGCACAGGGATCCGAGCAGTACTTC.

The chain couples TRBV18 to TRBJ1-3, with D uncertain. There are 15 residues in the CDR3. CDR1 is KGHSH and CDR2 is LQKENI in the germline V gene. The germline V and J ends were trimmed by 2 bases and 0 bases, with 8 bases remaining between them. CDR3 protein: CASSPRANSGNTIYF. The CDR3 DNA is TGTGCCAGCTCACCAAGGGCCAACTCTGGAAACACCATATATTTT.

The gene calls are TRBV7-9 and TRBJ1-1; possibly TRBD1 for D (5 bases). V lost 1 base and J 5 bases, leaving 5 bases between the germline ends. The CDR3 spans 12 residues. Germline lookup yields CDR1 SEHNR and CDR2 FQNEAQ (reference sequence). This CDR3 is CASSLDRTEAFF. The CDR3 DNA sequence: TGTGCCAGCAGCTTAGACAGGACTGAAGCTTTCTTT. The full variable domain, its missing parts supplied by reference TRBV7-9 and TRBJ1-1, is DTGVSQNPRHKITKRGQNVTFRCDPISEHNRLYWYRQTLGQGPEFLTYFQNEAQLEKSRLLSDRFSAERPKGSFSTLEIQRTEQGDSAMYLCASSLDRTEAFFGQGTRLTVV.

The sample holds a few counts of this clonotype. J is TRBJ2-7 and V is TRBV29-1, with 8 bases aligning to TRBD1. With V trimmed by 3 bases and J by 0 bases, 4 bases remained unmatched. This CDR3 is 14 amino acids long. CDR1 and CDR2 (germline): SQVTM, ANQGSEA. CDR3 loop: CSVETGALSYEQYF. CDR3 sequence (DNA): TGCAGCGTTGAGACAGGGGCCCTCTCCTACGAGCAGTACTTC.

The chain is built from TRBV5-4 and TRBJ2-3; D may be TRBD2 (6 bases). The V gene's germline CDR1 is SGHNT and CDR2 YYREEE (reference sequence). The CDR3 is made up of 17 amino acids. Trimming took 1 base from V and 6 from J, leaving 21 bases between them. DNA of the CDR3: TGTGCCAGCAGCTTGTATCGCGGGGAAAGGGCCCGTGATACGCAGTATTTT. The encoded protein is CASSLYRGERARDTQYF.

J is TRBJ1-5 and V is TRBV20-1; D gene unclear. Germline V gives CDR1 DFQATT, CDR2 SNEGSKA (reference sequence). The V gene lost 3 bases and the J gene lost 0 bases, with 9 bases spanning the gap. The length of the CDR3 is 14 residues. The CDR3 here is CSASSTYSNQPQHF. The CDR3 region has the DNA TGCAGTGCTAGTAGCACCTATAGCAATCAGCCCCAGCATTTT.

This clonotype was seen repeatedly, ten times or more. The V and J genes are TRBV5-6 and TRBJ2-1; D is unresolved. Trimming stripped 0 bases from V and 5 bases from J, with 6 bases between. In germline, CDR1 is SGHDT, CDR2 YYEEEE. The CDR3 loop spans 13 amino acids. In DNA form, the CDR3 reads TGTGCCAGCAGCTTGGTGGGAAACAATGAGCAGTTCTTC. Protein product: CASSLVGNNEQFF. Full variable domain (rest looked up from reference TRBV5-6 and TRBJ2-1): DAGVTQSPTHLIKTRGQQVTLRCSPKSGHDTVSWYQQALGQGPQFIFQYYEEEERQRGNFPDRFSGHQFPNYSSELNVNALLLGDSALYLCASSLVGNNEQFFGPGTRLTVL.

This clonotype was seen many times. The V gene is TRBV7-9, the J gene TRBJ1-2; TRBD1 might be the D (5 bases). Germline V gene sequence: CDR1 SEHNR, CDR2 FQNEAQ (reference sequence). The CDR3 is 13 residues long. Trimming pared 4 bases from V and 8 bases from J, leaving 14 bases between. CDR3: CASSYRPGWGYTF. The CDR3 DNA reads as TGTGCCAGCAGCTATCGCCCAGGGTGGGGCTACACCTTC.

This clonotype was seen many times. The V call is TRBV27, the J call TRBJ2-1, with TRBD2 matching over 7 bases. After removal of 2 bases from V and 3 bases from J, the junction contained 4 bases not matched to a gene. The CDR3 is 15 residues long. Germline CDR1 is MNHEY and CDR2 is SMNVEV (reference sequence). CDR3 residues: CASSLRGDRYNEQFF. The CDR3 coding sequence is TGTGCCAGCAGTTTACGGGGGGACCGCTACAATGAGCAGTTCTTC.

In its sample, this clonotype was seen many times. The rearrangement links TRBV13 to TRBJ1-2, with 9 bases matching TRBD1. After removal of 2 bases from V and 4 bases from J, the junction contained 2 bases not matched to a gene. The CDR3 contains 14 residues. CDR1 is PRHDT and CDR2 is FYEKMQ in the germline V gene (reference sequence). The CDR3, as DNA: TGTGCCAGCAGCTTAACAGGGGGCATCTATGGCTACACCTTC. This translates into CASSLTGGIYGYTF.

This clonotype was seen repeatedly, ten times or more. This chain joins TRBV7-9 and TRBJ2-5; the D gene could be TRBD1 or TRBD2 (6 bases each). The length of the CDR3 is 17 residues. The V gene lost 5 bases and the J gene lost 7 bases, with 26 bases spanning the gap. CDR1 SEHNR and CDR2 FQNEAQ come from the germline V gene (reference sequence). CDR3 bases: TGTGCCAGCAGCCCCCGAACATTTGGGGGGCCCGTTGGGACCCAGTACTTC. It translates to CASSPRTFGGPVGTQYF. The variable domain in full, completed from reference TRBV7-9 and TRBJ2-5, reads DTGVSQNPRHKITKRGQNVTFRCDPISEHNRLYWYRQTLGQGPEFLTYFQNEAQLEKSRLLSDRFSAERPKGSFSTLEIQRTEQGDSAMYLCASSPRTFGGPVGTQYFGPGTRLLVL.

This clonotype was picked up a small number of times. J is TRBJ1-2 and V is TRBV5-5; a weak D match, TRBD1 (5 bases). Germline V lookup: CDR1 SGHKS, CDR2 YYEKEE (reference sequence). The CDR3 has 13 amino acids. The germline V and J ends were trimmed by 3 bases and 2 bases, with 8 bases remaining between them. The CDR3 loop is CASSSSGNYGYTF. In DNA form, the CDR3 reads TGTGCCAGCAGCTCATCAGGGAACTATGGCTACACCTTC.

In its sample, this clonotype was seen a few times. The chain uses TRBV15 and TRBJ1-3; D remains unclear. Germline lookup yields CDR1 LNHNV and CDR2 YYDKDF (reference sequence). The CDR3 is 16 residues long. With 0 bases removed from V and 3 bases from J, the gap between germline ends came to 12 bases. Here the CDR3 DNA reads TGTGCCACCAGCAGAGATAAATCGCAGATTGGAAACACCATATATTTT. This translates into CATSRDKSQIGNTIYF.

This clonotype occurred many times. The V and J genes are TRBV7-6 and TRBJ2-1, with 9 bases identical to TRBD1. Germline CDR1 and CDR2: SGHVS and FNYEAQ. The CDR3 length is 18 residues. V lost 0 bases, J lost 8 bases, and 14 bases stayed unmatched. CDR3 sequence: CASSLARLLGQGRDEQFF. Here the CDR3 DNA reads TGTGCCAGCAGCTTAGCGCGTTTATTAGGACAGGGGCGTGATGAGCAGTTCTTC.

This clonotype turned up a few times. The V call is TRBV5-1, the J call TRBJ2-1, with D possibly matching TRBD1 (5 bases). The CDR3 has 13 residues. V was clipped by 2 bases and J by 7 bases, with 10 bases between them. Germline values: CDR1 SGHRS, CDR2 YFSETQ. CDR3 loop: CASSFVDSNEQFF. The CDR3, as DNA: TGCGCCAGCAGCTTTGTCGACAGTAATGAGCAGTTCTTC.